This T cell receptor (beta chain) was retrieved from a study of cytomegalovirus exposure and HLA in healthy donors. Trimming took off 6 bases at V and 3 bases at J, with 15 bases between the two ends. The CDR3 contains 15 residues. Germline loops: CDR1 MNHEY, CDR2 SMNVEV (reference sequence). Vbeta (60) and Jbeta (13) primers were used in the PCR. Only in-frame clones appear in the TCRdb table, and some are missing; sequencing was by immunoSEQ multiplex PCR. The table lists about 120,000 clones, 15% of them singletons. This sequence joins TRBV27 and TRBJ1-5; the D gene is possibly TRBD1 (6 bases). The TCR sequence derives from a woman younger than 35 in good health and CMV-seronegative. The sequenced material came from PBMCs. In DNA form, the CDR3 reads TGTGCCAGCAGACAGGGAACGGCCCCCAATCAGCCCCAGCATTTT. Residues: CASRQGTAPNQPQHF.